The present T cell receptor beta chain was sequenced within a study of T cells in pancreatic ductal adenocarcinoma (dated by TCRdb to the late 2010s). At the level of the whole study: To learn about the adaptive T-cell response arising naturally, investigators profiled where tumor-infiltrating CD8+ T cells, together with suppressive cells, were located within resected pancreatic ductal adenocarcinoma, how abundant they were, and what qualities they showed. Beyond this particular receptor, the publication reports: Since most pancreatic cancer patients present with inoperable disease, the resected cohort was skewed toward the minority of patients who had early-stage disease. T-cell clonality showed no significant difference between tumor and blood, with a mean clonality of approximately 0.1 in tumors and roughly 0.072 in blood. Tumor versus blood clonality comparisons may be biased because tumors are enriched in CD45RO+ effector rather than naive T cells, biasing toward lower diversity. More total productive templates and 7 to 8-fold more unique clonotypes were found in blood samples than in tumor samples.

The CDR3 covers 13 residues, taking in both the cysteine and the phenylalanine. Only the CDR3 DNA is retained, 39 bases long and in frame from the first base. For CDR1 and CDR2, the germline V gene lists KGHSH and LQKENI. V loses 4 bases, J loses 4 bases, and the germline ends lie 10 bases apart. TCR beta CDR3 regions were amplified from genomic DNA using the immunoSEQ hsTCRB kit. An Illumina HiSeq system was used for high-throughput TRB CDR3 sequencing. The authors' pipeline ran thus. Sequencing reads were analyzed with the immunoSEQ software, and nonproductive sequences with premature stops or frame-shifts were excluded. Repertoire clonality was computed as one minus Shannon entropy normalized by log2 of the number of unique productive sequences. TCRdb obtained this table from immuneACCESS and retained in-frame rearrangements with V and J assigned. These tables miss some clones; where compared with another copy, unresolved V genes account for less than half of the shortfall, and the remainder is unexplained. The V and J calls and clone size are taken from that table; D and trimming were inferred from the DNA. The sample table lists about 100,000 clones, nearly 95% of them with a count of one. The ten largest clonotypes hold under 3.5% of the sample.

The pancreatic ductal adenocarcinoma patients who were selected had gone through surgery without receiving any neoadjuvant therapy. Peripheral blood was collected in heparin tubes, from which PBMCs were isolated by histopaque density gradient and cryopreserved in approximately 10% DMSO. Using the DNeasy Blood and Tissue Kit with Proteinase K and RNase treatment, genomic DNA was extracted from roughly seven PBMC and fewer than ten flash-frozen tumor specimens. Note on this clone: Its antigen remains undetermined. One base away there is no much larger clone; base qualities are not given.

The rearrangement combines TRBV18 with TRBJ1-1; 5 matching bases give a weak D call of TRBD1. The sample taken for sequencing was PBMCs. The clonotype comes from a human donor with pancreatic ductal adenocarcinoma. The nucleotide sequence reads TGTGCCAGCTCACGGGCCAGGGCCACTGAAGCTTTCTTT. It codes for CASSRARATEAFF.